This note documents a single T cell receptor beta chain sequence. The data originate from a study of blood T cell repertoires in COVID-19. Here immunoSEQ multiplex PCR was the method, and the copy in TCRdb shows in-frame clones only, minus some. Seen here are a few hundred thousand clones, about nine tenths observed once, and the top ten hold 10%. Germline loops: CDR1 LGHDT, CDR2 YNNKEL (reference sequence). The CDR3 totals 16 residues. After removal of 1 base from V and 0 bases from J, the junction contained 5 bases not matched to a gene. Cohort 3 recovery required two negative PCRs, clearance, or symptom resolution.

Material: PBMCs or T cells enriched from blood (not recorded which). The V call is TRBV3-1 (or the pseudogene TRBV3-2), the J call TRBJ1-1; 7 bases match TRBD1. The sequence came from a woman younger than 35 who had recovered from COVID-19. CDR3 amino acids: CASSQVPTGVNTEAFF. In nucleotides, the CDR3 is TGTGCCAGCAGCCAAGTTCCCACAGGGGTGAACACTGAAGCTTTCTTT.